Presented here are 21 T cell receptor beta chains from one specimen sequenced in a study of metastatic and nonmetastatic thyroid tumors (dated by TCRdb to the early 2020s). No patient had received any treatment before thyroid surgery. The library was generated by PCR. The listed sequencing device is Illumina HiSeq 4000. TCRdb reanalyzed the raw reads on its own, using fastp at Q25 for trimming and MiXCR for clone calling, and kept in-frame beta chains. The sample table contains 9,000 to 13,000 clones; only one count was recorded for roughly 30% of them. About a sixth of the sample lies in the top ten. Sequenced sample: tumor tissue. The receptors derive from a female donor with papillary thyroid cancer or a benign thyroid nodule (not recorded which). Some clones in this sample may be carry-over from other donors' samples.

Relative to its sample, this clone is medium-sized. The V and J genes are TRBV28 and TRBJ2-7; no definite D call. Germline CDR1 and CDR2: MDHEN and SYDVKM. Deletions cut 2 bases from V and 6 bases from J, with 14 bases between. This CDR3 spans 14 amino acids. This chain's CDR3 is CASSLGHAISEQYF. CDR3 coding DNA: TGTGCCAGCAGTTTAGGGCATGCGATCTCCGAGCAGTACTTC.

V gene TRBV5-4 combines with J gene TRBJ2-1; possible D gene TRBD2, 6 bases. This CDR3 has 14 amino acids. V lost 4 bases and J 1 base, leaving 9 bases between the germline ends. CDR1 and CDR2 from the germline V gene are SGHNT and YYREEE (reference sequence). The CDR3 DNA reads TGTGCCAGCAGCCGGGGGACTTCCTACAATGAGCAGTTCTTC. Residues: CASSRGTSYNEQFF.

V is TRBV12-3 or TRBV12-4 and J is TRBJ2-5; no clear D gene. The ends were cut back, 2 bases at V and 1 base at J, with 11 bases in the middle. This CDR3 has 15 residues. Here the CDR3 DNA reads TGTGCCAGCAGTTTATATGACTCTACCCAAGAGACCCAGTACTTC. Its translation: CASSLYDSTQETQYF.

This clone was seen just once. In nucleotides, the CDR3 is TGTGCCAGCAGCCCAGGGGGCAGAGGGAGCAATCAGCCCCAGCATTTT. Amino acids: CASSPGGRGSNQPQHF. The chain joins TRBV3-1 to TRBJ1-5, with 8 bases aligning to TRBD1. Losses at the gene ends were 4 bases for V and 1 base for J; bases not matched to a gene: 6. Germline CDR1 LGHDT, CDR2 YNNKEL (reference sequence). The CDR3 runs to 16 residues.

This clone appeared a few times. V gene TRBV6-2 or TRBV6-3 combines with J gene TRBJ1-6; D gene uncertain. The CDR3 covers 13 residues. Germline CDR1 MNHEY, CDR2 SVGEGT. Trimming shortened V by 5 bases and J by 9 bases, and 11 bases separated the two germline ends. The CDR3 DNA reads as TGTGCCAGCAGTCCCTCGGGTATTTCACCCCTCCACTTT. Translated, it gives CASSPSGISPLHF.

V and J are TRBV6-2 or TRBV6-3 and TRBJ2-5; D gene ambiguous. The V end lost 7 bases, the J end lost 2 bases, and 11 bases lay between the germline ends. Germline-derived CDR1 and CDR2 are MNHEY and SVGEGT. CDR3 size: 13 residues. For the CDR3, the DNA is TGTGCCAGCAAAATCAGCCTACAAGAGACCCAGTACTTC. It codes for CASKISLQETQYF.

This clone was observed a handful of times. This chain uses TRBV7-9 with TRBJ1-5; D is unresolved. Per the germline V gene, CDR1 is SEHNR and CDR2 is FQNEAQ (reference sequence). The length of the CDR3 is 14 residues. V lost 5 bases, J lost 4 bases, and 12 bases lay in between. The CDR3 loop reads CASSQGRLNQPQHF. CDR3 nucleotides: TGTGCCAGCAGCCAAGGACGGCTTAATCAGCCCCAGCATTTT.

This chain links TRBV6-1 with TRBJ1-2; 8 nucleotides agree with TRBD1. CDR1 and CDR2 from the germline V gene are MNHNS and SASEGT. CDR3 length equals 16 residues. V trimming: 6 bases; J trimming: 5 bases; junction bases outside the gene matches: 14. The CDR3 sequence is CASRGEEGQANYGYTF. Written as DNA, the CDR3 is TGTGCCAGCAGAGGCGAAGAGGGACAGGCCAATTATGGCTACACCTTC.

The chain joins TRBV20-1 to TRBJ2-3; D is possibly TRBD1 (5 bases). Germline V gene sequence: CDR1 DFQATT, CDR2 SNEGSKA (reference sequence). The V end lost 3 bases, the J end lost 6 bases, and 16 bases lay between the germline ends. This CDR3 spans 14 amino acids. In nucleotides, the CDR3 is TGCAGTGCTAGGACCCTACGACAGTTTGATACGCAGTATTTT. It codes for CSARTLRQFDTQYF.

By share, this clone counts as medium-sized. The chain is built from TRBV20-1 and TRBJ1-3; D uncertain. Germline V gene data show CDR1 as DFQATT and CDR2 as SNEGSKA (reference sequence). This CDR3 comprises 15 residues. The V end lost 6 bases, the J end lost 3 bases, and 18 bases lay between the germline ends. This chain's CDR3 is CSATTPDKNGNTIYF. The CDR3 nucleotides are TGCAGTGCCACAACCCCCGACAAGAATGGAAACACCATATATTTT.

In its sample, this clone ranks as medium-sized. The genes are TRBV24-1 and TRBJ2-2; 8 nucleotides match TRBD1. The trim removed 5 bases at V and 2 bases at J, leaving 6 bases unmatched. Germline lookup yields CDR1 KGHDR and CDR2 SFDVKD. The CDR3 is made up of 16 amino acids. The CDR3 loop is CATSVGTGSNTGELFF. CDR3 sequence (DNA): TGTGCCACCAGTGTTGGGACAGGATCCAACACCGGGGAGCTGTTTTTT.

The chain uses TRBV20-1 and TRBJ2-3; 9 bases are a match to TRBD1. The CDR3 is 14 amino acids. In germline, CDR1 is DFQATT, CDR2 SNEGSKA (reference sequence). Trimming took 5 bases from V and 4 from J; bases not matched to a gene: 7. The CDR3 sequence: CSAGDRDVADTQYF. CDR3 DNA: TGCAGTGCTGGGGACAGGGATGTCGCAGATACGCAGTATTTT.

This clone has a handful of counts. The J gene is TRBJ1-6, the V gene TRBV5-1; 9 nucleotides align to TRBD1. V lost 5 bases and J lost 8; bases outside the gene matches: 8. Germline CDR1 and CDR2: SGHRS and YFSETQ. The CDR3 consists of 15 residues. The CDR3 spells CASSSTGGLHSPLHF. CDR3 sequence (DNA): TGCGCCAGCAGTTCTACAGGGGGCCTCCATTCACCCCTCCACTTT.

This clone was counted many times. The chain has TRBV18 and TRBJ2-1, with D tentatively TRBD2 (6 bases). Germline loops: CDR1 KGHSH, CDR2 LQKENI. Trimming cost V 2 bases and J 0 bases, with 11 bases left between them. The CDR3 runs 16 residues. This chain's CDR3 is CASSPGDGSSYNEQFF. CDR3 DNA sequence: TGTGCCAGCTCACCAGGCGACGGGAGCTCCTACAATGAGCAGTTCTTC.

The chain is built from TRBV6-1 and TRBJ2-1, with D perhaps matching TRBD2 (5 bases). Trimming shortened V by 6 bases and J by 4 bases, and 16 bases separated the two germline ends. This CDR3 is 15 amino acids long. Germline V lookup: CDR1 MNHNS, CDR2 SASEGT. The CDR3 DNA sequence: TGTGCCAGCAGCCTTAGCGAAGGTGGTTACAATGAGCAGTTCTTC. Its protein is CASSLSEGGYNEQFF.

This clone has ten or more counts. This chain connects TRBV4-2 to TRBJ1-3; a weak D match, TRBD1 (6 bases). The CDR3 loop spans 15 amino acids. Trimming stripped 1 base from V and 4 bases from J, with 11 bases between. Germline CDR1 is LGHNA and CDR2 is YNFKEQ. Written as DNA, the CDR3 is TGTGCCAGCAGCCAAGTTGGGGGCGACGGAAACACCATATATTTT. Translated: CASSQVGGDGNTIYF.

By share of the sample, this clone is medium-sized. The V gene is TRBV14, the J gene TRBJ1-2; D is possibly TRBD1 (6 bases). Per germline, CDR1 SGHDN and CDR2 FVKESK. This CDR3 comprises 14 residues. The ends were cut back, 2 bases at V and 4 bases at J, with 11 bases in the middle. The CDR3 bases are TGTGCCAGCAGCCAACTACAGGGCTTCTATGGCTACACCTTC. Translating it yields CASSQLQGFYGYTF.

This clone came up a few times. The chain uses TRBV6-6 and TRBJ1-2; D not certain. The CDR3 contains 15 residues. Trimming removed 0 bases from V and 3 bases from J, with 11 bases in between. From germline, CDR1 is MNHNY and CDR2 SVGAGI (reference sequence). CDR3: CASSYSVAPDYGYTF. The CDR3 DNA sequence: TGTGCCAGCAGTTACTCGGTCGCGCCAGACTATGGCTACACCTTC.

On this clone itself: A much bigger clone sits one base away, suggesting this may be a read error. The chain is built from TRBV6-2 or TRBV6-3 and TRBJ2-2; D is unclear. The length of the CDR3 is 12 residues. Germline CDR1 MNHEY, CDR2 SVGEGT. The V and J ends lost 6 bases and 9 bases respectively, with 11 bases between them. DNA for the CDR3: TGTGCCAGCAGAGCTAGTACCAGGGAGCTGTTTTTT. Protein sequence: CASRASTRELFF.

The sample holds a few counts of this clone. CDR3 region: CASSLDGYEQFF. The CDR3 DNA reads TGTGCCAGCAGCTTGGATGGGTATGAGCAGTTCTTC. The gene calls are TRBV5-4 and TRBJ2-1; unclear D gene. The CDR3 spans 12 residues. Between the trimmed V and J ends, which lost 0 bases and 8 bases, there was a span of 6 bases. CDR1 is SGHNT and CDR2 is YYREEE in the germline V gene (reference sequence).

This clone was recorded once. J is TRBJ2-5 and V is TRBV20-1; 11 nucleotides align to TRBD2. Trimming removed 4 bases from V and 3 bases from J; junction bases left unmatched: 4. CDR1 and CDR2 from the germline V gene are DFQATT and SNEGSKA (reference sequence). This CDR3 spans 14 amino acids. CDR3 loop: CSATGTSGKETQYF. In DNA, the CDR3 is TGCAGTGCTACCGGGACTAGCGGAAAAGAGACCCAGTACTTC.